This T cell receptor (beta chain) was recovered during a study of T cell responses to AZD1222 COVID-19 vaccine. This CDR3 spans 15 amino acids. V was trimmed by 5 bases and J by 2 bases, leaving 14 bases between them. Germline CDR1 SGHTA, CDR2 FQGNSA. A word on this clone: Antigen unknown.

Only in-frame clones appear in the TCRdb table, and some are missing; sequencing was by immunoSEQ multiplex PCR. The sample has some 69,000 clones, 80% seen once. Study observations and caveats: Vaccine-associated CD4 TCRs spanned spike, dominant at 160-218 and 743-854. Only a handful of AZD1222 recipients tested seropositive at baseline. Most donors were white British, females outnumbered males, and clonal diversity was possibly underestimated.

Analysis merged second doses at about 4 or about 12 weeks. The rearrangement joins TRBV7-2 to TRBJ2-3, with a possible D match to TRBD2 (6 bases). The material sequenced was peripheral blood, taken 28 days after the second AZD1222 dose. This TCR derives from an adult who received the AZD1222 COVID-19 vaccine. CDR3 sequence: CASSLSGGNTDTQYF. The CDR3 DNA is TGTGCCAGCAGCCTTTCTGGGGGGAACACAGATACGCAGTATTTT. Variable domain in full (rest from reference TRBV7-2 and TRBJ2-3): GAGVSQSPSNKVTEKGKDVELRCDPISGHTALYWYRQSLGQGLEFLIYFQGNSAPDKSGLPSDRFSAERTGGSVSTLTIQRTQQEDSAVYLCASSLSGGNTDTQYFGPGTRLTVL.